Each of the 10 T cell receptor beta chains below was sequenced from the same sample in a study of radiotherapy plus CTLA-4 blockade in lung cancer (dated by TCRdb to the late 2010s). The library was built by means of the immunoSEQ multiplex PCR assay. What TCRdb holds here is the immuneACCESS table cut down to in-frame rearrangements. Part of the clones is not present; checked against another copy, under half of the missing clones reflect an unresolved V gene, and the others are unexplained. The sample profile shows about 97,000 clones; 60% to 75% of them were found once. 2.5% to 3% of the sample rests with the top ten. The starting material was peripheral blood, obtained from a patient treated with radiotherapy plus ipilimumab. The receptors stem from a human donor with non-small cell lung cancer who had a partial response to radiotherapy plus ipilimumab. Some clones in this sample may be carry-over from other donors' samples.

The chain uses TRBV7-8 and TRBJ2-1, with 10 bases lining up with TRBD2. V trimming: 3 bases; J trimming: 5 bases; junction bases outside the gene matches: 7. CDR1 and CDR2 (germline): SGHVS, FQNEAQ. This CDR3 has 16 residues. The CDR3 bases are TGTGCCAGCAGCTTCCCTAATAGCGGGAGGCACAATGAGCAGTTCTTC. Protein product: CASSFPNSGRHNEQFF.

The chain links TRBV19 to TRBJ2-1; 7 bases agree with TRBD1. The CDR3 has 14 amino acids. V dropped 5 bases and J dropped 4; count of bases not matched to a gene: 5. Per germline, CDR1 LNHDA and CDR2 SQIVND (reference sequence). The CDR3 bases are TGTGCCAGTAGTCCTAGGGACAGATACAATGAGCAGTTCTTC. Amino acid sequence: CASSPRDRYNEQFF.

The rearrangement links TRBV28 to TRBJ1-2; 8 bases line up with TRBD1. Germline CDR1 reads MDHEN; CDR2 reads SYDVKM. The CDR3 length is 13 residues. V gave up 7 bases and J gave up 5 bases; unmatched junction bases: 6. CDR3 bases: TGTGCCAGCATAACAGGGGGGAGTTATGGCTACACCTTC. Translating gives CASITGGSYGYTF.

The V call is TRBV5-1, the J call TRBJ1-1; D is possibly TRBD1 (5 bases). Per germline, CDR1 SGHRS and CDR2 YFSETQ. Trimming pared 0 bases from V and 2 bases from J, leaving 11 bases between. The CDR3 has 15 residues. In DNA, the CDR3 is TGCGCCAGCAGCTTGGGGACAACTAGCAACACTGAAGCTTTCTTT. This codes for CASSLGTTSNTEAFF. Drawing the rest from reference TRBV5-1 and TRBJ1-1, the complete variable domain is KAGVTQTPRYLIKTRGQQVTLSCSPISGHRSVSWYQQTPGQGLQFLFEYFSETQRNKGNFPGRFSGRQFSNSRSEMNVSTLELGDSALYLCASSLGTTSNTEAFFGQGTRLTVV.

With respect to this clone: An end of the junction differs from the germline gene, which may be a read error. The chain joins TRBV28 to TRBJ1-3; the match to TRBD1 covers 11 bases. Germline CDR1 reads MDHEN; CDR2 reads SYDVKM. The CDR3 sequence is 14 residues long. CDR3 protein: CASSLAGGPGQGDF. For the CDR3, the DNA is TGTGCCAGCAGTTTAGCTGGGGGACCGGGACAGGGGGATTTT. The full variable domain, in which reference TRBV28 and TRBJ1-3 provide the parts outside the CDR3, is DVKVTQSSRYLVKRTGEKVFLECVQDMDHENMFWYRQDPGLGLRLIYFSYDVKMKEKGDIPEGYSVSREKKERFSLILESASTNQTSMYLCASSLAGGPGQGDFGEGSWLTVV.

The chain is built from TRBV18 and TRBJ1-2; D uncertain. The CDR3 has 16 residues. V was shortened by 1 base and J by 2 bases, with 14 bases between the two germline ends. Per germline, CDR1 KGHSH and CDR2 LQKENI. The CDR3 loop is CASSPRMASTNYGYTF. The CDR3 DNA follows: TGTGCCAGCTCACCACGCATGGCCAGTACAAACTATGGCTACACCTTC.

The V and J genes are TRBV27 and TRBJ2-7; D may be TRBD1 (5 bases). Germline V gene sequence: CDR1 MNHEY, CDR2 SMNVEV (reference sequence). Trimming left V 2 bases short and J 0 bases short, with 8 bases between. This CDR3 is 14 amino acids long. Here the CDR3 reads CASSLDRGSYEQYF. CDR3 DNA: TGTGCCAGCAGTTTAGACAGAGGCTCCTACGAGCAGTACTTC.

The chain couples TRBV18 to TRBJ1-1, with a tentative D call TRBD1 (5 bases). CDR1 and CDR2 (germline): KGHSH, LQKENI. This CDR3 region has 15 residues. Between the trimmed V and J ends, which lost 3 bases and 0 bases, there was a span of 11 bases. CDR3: CASSPSGNLNTEAFF. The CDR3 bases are TGTGCCAGCTCACCGTCAGGGAATCTGAACACTGAAGCTTTCTTT. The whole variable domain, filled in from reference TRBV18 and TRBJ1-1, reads NAGVMQNPRHLVRRRGQEARLRCSPMKGHSHVYWYRQLPEEGLKFMVYLQKENIIDESGMPKERFSAEFPKEGPSILRIQQVVRGDSAAYFCASSPSGNLNTEAFFGQGTRLTVV.

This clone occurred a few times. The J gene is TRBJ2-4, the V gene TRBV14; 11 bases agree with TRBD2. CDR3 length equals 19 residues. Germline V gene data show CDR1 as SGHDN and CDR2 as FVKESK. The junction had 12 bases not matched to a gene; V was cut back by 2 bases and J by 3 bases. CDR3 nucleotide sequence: TGTGCCAGCAGCCAAAAATTTGAGACTAGCGGGATGGGCAAAAACATTCAGTACTTC. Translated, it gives CASSQKFETSGMGKNIQYF.

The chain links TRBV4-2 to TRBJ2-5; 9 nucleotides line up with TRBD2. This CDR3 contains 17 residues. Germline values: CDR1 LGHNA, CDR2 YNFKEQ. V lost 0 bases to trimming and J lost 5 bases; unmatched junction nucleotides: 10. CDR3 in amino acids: CASSQDGAAGGGETQYF. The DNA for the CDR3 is TGTGCCAGCAGCCAAGATGGCGCAGCGGGGGGCGGGGAGACCCAGTACTTC.